This TCR beta chain was sequenced in a study of OX40 agonist ivuxolimab in advanced cancers. Study-wide background: The study enrolled dose-escalation patients with hepatocellular carcinoma, melanoma, renal cell or head and neck cancer. Study-wide results and caveats: In the 0.1-3.0 mg/kg groups, partial responders showed among the lowest expansion.

Details on this clone: The antigen remains undetermined.

Produced via immunoSEQ multiplex PCR; TCRdb's table is partial and in-frame only. This table holds about 59,000 clones, roughly nine tenths found once. Germline CDR1 reads LNHDA; CDR2 reads SQIVND (reference sequence). The CDR3 runs 14 residues. Trimming left V 3 bases short and J 0 bases short, with 7 bases between. V gene TRBV19 combines with J gene TRBJ2-3; D unclear. Sequencing used CD4+ or CD8+ T cells sorted from blood, obtained in a trial of the OX40 agonist ivuxolimab. This TCR derives from an adult with an advanced solid tumor such as melanoma, head and neck, liver or kidney cancer. The CDR3 spells CASSIEGSTDTQYF. The CDR3 DNA reads as TGTGCCAGTAGTATTGAAGGCAGCACAGATACGCAGTATTTT.